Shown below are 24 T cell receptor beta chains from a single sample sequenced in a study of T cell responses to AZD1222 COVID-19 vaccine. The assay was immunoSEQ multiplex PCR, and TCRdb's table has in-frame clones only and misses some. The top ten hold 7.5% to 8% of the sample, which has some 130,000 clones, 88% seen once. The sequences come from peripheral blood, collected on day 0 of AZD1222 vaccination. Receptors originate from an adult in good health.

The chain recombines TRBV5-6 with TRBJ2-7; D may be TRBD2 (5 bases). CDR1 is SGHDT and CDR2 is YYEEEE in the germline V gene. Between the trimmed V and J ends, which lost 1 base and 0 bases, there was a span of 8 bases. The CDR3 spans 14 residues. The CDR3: CASSLRGPSYEQYF. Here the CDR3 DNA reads TGTGCCAGCAGCTTGCGAGGGCCCTCCTACGAGCAGTACTTC.

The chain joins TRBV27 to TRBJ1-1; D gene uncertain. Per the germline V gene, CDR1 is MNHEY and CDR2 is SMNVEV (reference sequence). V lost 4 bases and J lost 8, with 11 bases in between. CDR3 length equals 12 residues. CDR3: CASSSTVGEAFF. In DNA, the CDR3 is TGTGCCAGCAGTTCCACGGTGGGGGAAGCTTTCTTT.

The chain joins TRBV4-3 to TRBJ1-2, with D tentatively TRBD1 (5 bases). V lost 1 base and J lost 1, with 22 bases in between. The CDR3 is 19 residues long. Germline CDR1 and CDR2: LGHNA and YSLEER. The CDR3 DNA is TGCGCCAGCAGCCAAGCCAACTTTTGGGGACGGCGGAGTAACTATGGCTACACCTTC. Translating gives CASSQANFWGRRSNYGYTF.

The CDR3 DNA is TGTGCCAGCAGGGAAGGGGGTTTCAATAATTCACCCCTCCACTTT. Translating it yields CASREGGFNNSPLHF. This chain connects TRBV27 to TRBJ1-6, with TRBD1 as a possible D gene (6 bases). The V gene lost 6 bases and the J gene lost 5 bases, with 14 bases spanning the gap. Germline-derived CDR1 and CDR2 are MNHEY and SMNVEV (reference sequence). The CDR3 is 15 residues long.

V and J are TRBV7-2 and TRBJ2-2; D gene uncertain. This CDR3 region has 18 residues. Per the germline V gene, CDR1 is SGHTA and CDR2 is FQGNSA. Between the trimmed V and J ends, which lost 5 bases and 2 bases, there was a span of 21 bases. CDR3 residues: CASSPTYQVRSNTGELFF. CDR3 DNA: TGTGCCAGCAGCCCCACCTACCAAGTTCGGAGTAACACCGGGGAGCTGTTTTTT.

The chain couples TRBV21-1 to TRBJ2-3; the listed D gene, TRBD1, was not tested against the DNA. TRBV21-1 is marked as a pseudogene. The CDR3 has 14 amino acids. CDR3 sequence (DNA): TGTGCCAGCAGGTGCGCAGGGTCCACAGATACGCAGTATTTT. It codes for CASRCAGSTDTQYF.

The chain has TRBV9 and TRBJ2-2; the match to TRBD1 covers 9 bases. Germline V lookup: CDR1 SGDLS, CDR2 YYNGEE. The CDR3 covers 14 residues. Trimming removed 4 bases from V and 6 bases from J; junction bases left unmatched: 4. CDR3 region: CASSNRDRAGELFF. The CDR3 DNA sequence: TGTGCCAGCAGCAACCGGGACAGGGCCGGGGAGCTGTTTTTT.

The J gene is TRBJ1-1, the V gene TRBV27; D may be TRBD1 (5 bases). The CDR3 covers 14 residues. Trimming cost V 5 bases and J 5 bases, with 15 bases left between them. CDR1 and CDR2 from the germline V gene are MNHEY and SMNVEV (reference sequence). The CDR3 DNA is TGTGCCAGCAGTACACCAGGGATGGCAACTGAAGCTTTCTTT. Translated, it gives CASSTPGMATEAFF.

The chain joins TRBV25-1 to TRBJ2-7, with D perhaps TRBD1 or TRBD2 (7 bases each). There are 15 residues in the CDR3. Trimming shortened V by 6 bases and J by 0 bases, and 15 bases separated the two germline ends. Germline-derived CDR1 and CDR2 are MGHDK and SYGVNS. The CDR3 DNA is TGTGCCAGCAGGGGAGGGGGCACTCTCTCCTACGAGCAGTACTTC. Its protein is CASRGGGTLSYEQYF.

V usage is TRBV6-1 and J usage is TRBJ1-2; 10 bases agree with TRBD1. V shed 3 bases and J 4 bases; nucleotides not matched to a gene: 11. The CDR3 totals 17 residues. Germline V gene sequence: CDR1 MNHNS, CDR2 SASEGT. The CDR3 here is CASSDGSTGGAVYGYTF. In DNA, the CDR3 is TGTGCCAGCAGTGACGGGTCGACAGGGGGCGCGGTCTATGGCTACACCTTC.

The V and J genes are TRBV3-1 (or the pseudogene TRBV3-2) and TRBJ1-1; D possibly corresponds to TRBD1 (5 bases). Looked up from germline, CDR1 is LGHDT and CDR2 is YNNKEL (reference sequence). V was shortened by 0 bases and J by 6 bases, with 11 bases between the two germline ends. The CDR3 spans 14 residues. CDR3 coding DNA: TGTGCCAGCAGCCAAGAAGTTAGGGGCGCTGAAGCTTTCTTT. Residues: CASSQEVRGAEAFF.

The CDR3 nucleotides read TGTGCCAGCAGCTTAGGTGGAACTGGAAACATTCAGTACTTC. Its protein product is CASSLGGTGNIQYF. This chain joins TRBV11-2 and TRBJ2-4; D is uncertain. The CDR3 has 14 residues. Germline-derived CDR1 and CDR2 are SGHAT and FQNNGV. V was shortened by 1 base and J by 6 bases, with 10 bases between the two germline ends.

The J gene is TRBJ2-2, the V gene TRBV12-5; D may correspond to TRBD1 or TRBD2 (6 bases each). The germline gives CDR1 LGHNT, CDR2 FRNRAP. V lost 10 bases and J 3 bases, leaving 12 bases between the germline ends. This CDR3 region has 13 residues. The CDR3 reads CATTRGDTGELFF. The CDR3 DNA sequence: TGTGCTACTACTAGGGGGGACACCGGGGAGCTGTTTTTT.

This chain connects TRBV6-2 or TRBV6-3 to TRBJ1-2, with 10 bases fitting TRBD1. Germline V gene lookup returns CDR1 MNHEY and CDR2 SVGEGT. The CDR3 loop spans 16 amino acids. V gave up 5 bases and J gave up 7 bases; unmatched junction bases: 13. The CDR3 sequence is CASSPAGGQGRLGYTF. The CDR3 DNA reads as TGTGCCAGCAGTCCGGCCGGGGGACAGGGGCGACTTGGCTACACCTTC.

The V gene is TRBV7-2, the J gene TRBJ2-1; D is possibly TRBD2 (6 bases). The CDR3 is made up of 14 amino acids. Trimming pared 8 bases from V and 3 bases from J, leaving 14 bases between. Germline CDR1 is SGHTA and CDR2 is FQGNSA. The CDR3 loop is CASGSGGSYNEQFF. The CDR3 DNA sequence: TGTGCCAGCGGTAGCGGAGGGAGCTACAATGAGCAGTTCTTC.

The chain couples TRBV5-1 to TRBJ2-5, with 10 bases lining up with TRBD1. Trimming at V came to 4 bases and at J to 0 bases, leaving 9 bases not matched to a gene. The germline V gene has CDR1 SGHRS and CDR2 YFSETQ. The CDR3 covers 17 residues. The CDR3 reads CASSPGDRGRYQETQYF. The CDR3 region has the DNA TGCGCCAGCAGCCCGGGGGACAGGGGAAGGTACCAAGAGACCCAGTACTTC.

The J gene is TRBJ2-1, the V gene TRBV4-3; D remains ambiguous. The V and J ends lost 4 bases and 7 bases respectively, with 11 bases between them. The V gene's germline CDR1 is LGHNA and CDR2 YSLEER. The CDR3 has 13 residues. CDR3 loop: CASSLHLINEQFF. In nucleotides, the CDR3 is TGCGCCAGCAGCCTACACTTAATAAATGAGCAGTTCTTC.

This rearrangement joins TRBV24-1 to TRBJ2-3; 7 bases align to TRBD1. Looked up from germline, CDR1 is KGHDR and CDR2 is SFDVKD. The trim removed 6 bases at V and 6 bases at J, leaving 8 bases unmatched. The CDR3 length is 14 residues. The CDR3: CATSPPTGVDTQYF. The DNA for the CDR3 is TGTGCCACCAGTCCACCCACAGGGGTCGATACGCAGTATTTT.

The CDR3 DNA reads TGTGCCAGCAGTGAAGCGCGGGGGCGGGCTAATGAAAAACTGTTTTTT. Amino acids: CASSEARGRANEKLFF. V usage is TRBV2 and J usage is TRBJ1-4, with D tentatively TRBD1 (6 bases). V lost 0 bases and J 3 bases, leaving 11 bases between the germline ends. The CDR3 spans 16 residues. Germline V gene data show CDR1 as SNHLY and CDR2 as FYNNEI.

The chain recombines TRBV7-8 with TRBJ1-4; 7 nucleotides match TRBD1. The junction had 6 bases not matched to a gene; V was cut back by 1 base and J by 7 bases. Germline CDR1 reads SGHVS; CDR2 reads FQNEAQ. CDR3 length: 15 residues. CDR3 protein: CASSLEGGAVEKLFF. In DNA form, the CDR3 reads TGTGCCAGCAGCTTAGAAGGGGGCGCCGTTGAAAAACTGTTTTTT.

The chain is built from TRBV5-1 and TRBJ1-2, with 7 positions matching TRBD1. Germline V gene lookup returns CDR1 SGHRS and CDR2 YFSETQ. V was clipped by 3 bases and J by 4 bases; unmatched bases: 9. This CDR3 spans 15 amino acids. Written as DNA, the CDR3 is TGCGCCAGCAGCTACGCCCCGACAGGGAGCTATGGCTACACCTTC. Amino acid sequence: CASSYAPTGSYGYTF.

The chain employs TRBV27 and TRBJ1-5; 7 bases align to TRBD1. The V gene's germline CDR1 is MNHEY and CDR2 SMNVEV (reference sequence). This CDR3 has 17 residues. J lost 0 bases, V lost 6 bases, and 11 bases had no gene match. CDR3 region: CASRSLGTDYSNQPQHF. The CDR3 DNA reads TGTGCCAGCAGAAGCCTCGGGACAGACTATAGCAATCAGCCCCAGCATTTT.

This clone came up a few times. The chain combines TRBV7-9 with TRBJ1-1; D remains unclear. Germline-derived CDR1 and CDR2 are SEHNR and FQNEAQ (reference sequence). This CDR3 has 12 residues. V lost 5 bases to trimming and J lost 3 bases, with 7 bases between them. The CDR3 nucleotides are TGTGCCAGCAGCCCTAGCTACACTGAAGCTTTCTTT. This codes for CASSPSYTEAFF.

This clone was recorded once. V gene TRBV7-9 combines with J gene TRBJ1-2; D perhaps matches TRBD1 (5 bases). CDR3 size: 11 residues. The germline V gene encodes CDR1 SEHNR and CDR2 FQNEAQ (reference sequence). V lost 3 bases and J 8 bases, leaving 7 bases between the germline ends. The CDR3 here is CASSLGQGYTF. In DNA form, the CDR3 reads TGTGCCAGCAGCTTGGGGCAGGGCTACACCTTC.